This T cell receptor (beta chain) stems from a study of a mutant IDH1 vaccine in newly diagnosed glioma. On the study more broadly: Initiation of the vaccine course occurred 4-6 weeks after radiotherapy alone, or alongside temozolomide cycles. Former treatment meant radiotherapy, temozolomide, or both; the majority had gotten both. Overall study findings and caveats: Apparently, pseudoprogression bore no relation to changes among the top peripheral T cell clonotypes.

A remark on this clone: Its specificity is unknown.

The time point: week 5, during vaccination. Every single dose of the vaccine, 300 ug of mutant IDH1 20-mer peptide, came with topical imiquimod. The donors had new WHO grade 3 or 4 astrocytomas; these were IDH1-mutant and ATRX-lost. This CDR3 comprises 17 residues. The V end was cut by 4 bases, the J end by 9 bases, with 25 bases between. Germline V gene lookup returns CDR1 GTSNPN and CDR2 SVGIG (reference sequence). Measured with immunoSEQ multiplex PCR; TCRdb has only the in-frame clones, and not every one. This table holds 60,000 or so clones, around 84% found once. This clonotype was obtained from a woman aged 45-60 years with glioma. Here the sequenced sample was PBMCs, taken from a glioma patient whose treatment included an IDH1 peptide vaccine. V gene TRBV30 combines with J gene TRBJ1-6; D ambiguous. The CDR3 DNA reads TGTGCCTGGAACCCATTTGGGTCGCGGTATGAAGGTTCACCCCTCCACTTT. Translated: CAWNPFGSRYEGSPLHF.